This TCR beta chain is drawn from a study of T cell responses to AZD1222 COVID-19 vaccine. General study points: Seropositive at baseline were only five or six AZD1222 recipients. Unmutated variant regions reportedly attract nearly half of all spike-specific TCRs.

Sequencing used immunoSEQ multiplex PCR; TCRdb keeps in-frame clones, though not all of them. The data show over 110,000 clones, about 90% seen once. The V gene end was trimmed by 2 bases and the J gene end by 3 bases; junction bases not matched to a gene: 9. This CDR3 contains 16 residues. Looked up from germline, CDR1 is SGHTA and CDR2 is FQGTGA. Regarding this clone: Antigen specificity is unknown.

The clonotype comes from an adult who received the AZD1222 COVID-19 vaccine. The chain recombines TRBV7-3 with TRBJ2-5; 7 positions match TRBD2. Here the sequenced sample was peripheral blood, taken 28 days after the second AZD1222 dose. The CDR3 DNA reads as TGTGCCAGCAGCTTAGAGGCGGGAGTAGGCGAAGAGACCCAGTACTTC. This codes for CASSLEAGVGEETQYF.